The T cell receptor (beta chain) under discussion was sequenced for a study of tumor-infiltrating lymphocytes in primary liver carcinoma. Study details: The patients included men and women who were aged 30 to 69 years. The tumors, T1-T3 N0M0 lesions, were roughly 4.2 to 11 cm across. Study-wide points: Representation across all five tumor regions was limited to only about 7-24% of top clones.

V lost 8 bases, J lost 8 bases, and 16 bases lay in between. Germline CDR1 SNHLY, CDR2 FYNNEI. This CDR3 is built from 12 residues. A primer in the constant region served to generate TCR beta cDNA from around 500 ng of total RNA. ARM-PCR was slightly modified, and three nested multiplex PCR rounds with it gave rise to the TCR beta libraries. The first two PCR rounds used TRBV1-TRBV30 forward primers with a C-beta reverse primer, approximately 11 cycles each. TCRdb fed the multiplex PCR reads into MiXCR, producing one record per CDR3 protein. The sample has about 54,000 distinct CDR3 sequences; 70% to 80% are singletons. About this clonotype itself: The antigen is not known. Since a much larger clone is just one base distant, this may be a read error.

The source material, about 20-30 mg of unsorted bulk tissue, was used to co-extract RNA and DNA. Sampling of every tumor involved five separate regions. These included the tumor centre. This receptor was identified in a man between 35 and 55 years old with primary liver carcinoma and hepatitis B virus infection. Sequencing was performed on liver tumor tissue from sampling region 2. Documented subset: tumor region T2, inferior pole. V and J are TRBV2 and TRBJ2-7, with D uncertain. The CDR3 protein is CASYMEEYKQYF. CDR3 DNA: TGTGCCAGCTATATGGAAGAGTACAAGCAGTACTTC.